The 17 T cell receptor beta chains below come from one sample, sequenced in a study of CD8 T cells in ankylosing spondylitis. Study-wide results and caveats: Characteristic, it appeared, of ankylosing spondylitis blood was a TCR beta motif of several highly homologous variants.

These receptors are not linked to any known antigen. TCRdb independently ran MiXCR on the 5' RACE reads; one entry per CDR3 protein. Among 100,000 or so distinct CDR3 sequences listed, about 9% were seen once. The sequenced material came from blood, either unsorted or a sorted T cell fraction (not recorded which). These receptors were collected from a male donor with ankylosing spondylitis.

The chain joins TRBV6-2 or TRBV6-3 to TRBJ2-7, with D perhaps given as TRBD1 or TRBD2 (5 bases each). V was trimmed by 2 bases and J by 3 bases, leaving 8 bases between them. The length of the CDR3 is 13 residues. Per germline, CDR1 MNHEY and CDR2 SVGEGT. As DNA, the CDR3 is TGTGCCAGCAGTTACCCTGGGGGCTACGAGCAGTACTTC. Its protein product is CASSYPGGYEQYF.

This clonotype occurred a few times. The V call is TRBV10-3, the J call TRBJ2-5; D is ambiguous. V shed 0 bases and J shed 5 bases, with 16 bases lying between them. This CDR3 has 16 amino acids. Germline V gives CDR1 ENHRY, CDR2 SYGVKD. The CDR3 nucleotides are TGTGCCATCAGTGAGTCTGGAGCTGGAACCAGGGAGACCCAGTACTTC. This translates into CAISESGAGTRETQYF.

This clonotype was counted at least ten times. The V call is TRBV27, the J call TRBJ2-1; the match to TRBD2 covers 13 bases. J gave up 5 bases and V 5 bases, and 3 bases lay outside the gene matches. Germline lookup yields CDR1 MNHEY and CDR2 SMNVEV (reference sequence). The CDR3 contains 15 residues. The CDR3 is CASSLGTSGDNEQFF. CDR3 coding DNA: TGTGCCAGCAGTCTCGGGACTAGCGGGGACAATGAGCAGTTCTTC.

This clonotype was counted between two and nine times. This chain links TRBV7-9 with TRBJ2-1, with 14 bases matching TRBD2. CDR1 and CDR2 (germline): SEHNR, FQNEAQ (reference sequence). The CDR3 covers 17 residues. With 5 bases clipped from V and 7 bases from J, the junction kept 10 bases outside the gene matches. As DNA, the CDR3 is TGTGCCAGCAGCACACGACTAGCGGGAGGGCCGAGGAATGAGCAGTTCTTC. The encoded protein is CASSTRLAGGPRNEQFF.

A single count supports this clonotype. The chain carries TRBV20-1 and TRBJ2-1, with 7 nucleotides matching TRBD1. The germline V gene has CDR1 DFQATT and CDR2 SNEGSKA (reference sequence). The trim removed 0 bases at V and 0 bases at J, leaving 5 bases unmatched. The CDR3 runs to 16 residues. CDR3 nucleotide sequence: TGCAGTGCTAGAGATCTCCAGGGGGACTCCTACAATGAGCAGTTCTTC. It translates to CSARDLQGDSYNEQFF.

This clonotype was seen ten or more times. The rearrangement uses TRBV12-3 or TRBV12-4 and TRBJ2-5; 8 positions match TRBD2. After removal of 5 bases from V and 1 base from J, the junction contained 6 bases not matched to a gene. The CDR3 contains 15 residues. The CDR3 protein is CASSLSGDTQETQYF. CDR3 nucleotides: TGTGCCAGCAGTCTTAGCGGGGATACCCAAGAGACCCAGTACTTC.

The V and J genes are TRBV4-2 and TRBJ1-1; D not certain. The CDR3 sequence is 14 residues long. V lost 7 bases and J 1 base, leaving 13 bases between the germline ends. CDR1 is LGHNA, CDR2 YNFKEQ, per germline. In DNA, the CDR3 is TGTGCCAGCACCTGGGCGGGCGGGAACACTGAAGCTTTCTTT. This translates into CASTWAGGNTEAFF.

In this sample, this clonotype turned up many times. V gene TRBV12-3 or TRBV12-4 combines with J gene TRBJ2-2, with TRBD2 matching 8 bases. CDR3 size: 16 residues. With V trimmed by 6 bases and J by 6 bases, 12 bases remained unmatched. CDR3 amino acids: CASSPPLAGSAGELFF. In DNA, the CDR3 is TGTGCCAGCAGCCCTCCTCTAGCGGGTTCAGCCGGGGAGCTGTTTTTT.

This clonotype was recorded many times. The V and J genes are TRBV2 and TRBJ2-7; 7 bases are shared with TRBD2. V shed 5 bases, J shed 7 bases, and the junction held 17 bases outside the gene matches. The CDR3 runs 16 residues. Germline V gene lookup returns CDR1 SNHLY and CDR2 FYNNEI. The CDR3 loop reads CASSPVGGGPMGEQYV. The CDR3, as DNA: TGTGCCAGCAGTCCGGTCGGGGGAGGGCCGATGGGAGAGCAGTACGTC.

J is TRBJ2-2 and V is TRBV19; 7 positions agree with TRBD1. From germline, CDR1 is LNHDA and CDR2 SQIVND (reference sequence). J lost 5 bases, V lost 3 bases, and 6 bases had no gene match. The CDR3 has 15 amino acids. The CDR3 spells CASSIDREGTGELFF. CDR3 DNA sequence: TGTGCCAGTAGTATTGACAGGGAAGGAACCGGGGAGCTGTTTTTT.

At least ten counts were recorded for this clonotype. The genes are TRBV7-2 and TRBJ2-3; D is possibly TRBD1 (6 bases). V dropped 5 bases and J dropped 1 base, with 13 bases sitting between them. The germline CDR1 and CDR2 sequences are SGHTA and FQGNSA. This CDR3 has 15 residues. The CDR3 DNA reads as TGTGCCAGCAGCGCTTTAGGACAGCGCACAGATACGCAGTATTTT. It codes for CASSALGQRTDTQYF.

This clonotype was found a few times. This chain joins TRBV20-1 and TRBJ1-6; D ambiguous. Germline CDR1 DFQATT, CDR2 SNEGSKA (reference sequence). This CDR3 spans 12 amino acids. This CDR3 reads CSRPFYNSPLHF. The DNA of the CDR3 is TGCAGCCGACCGTTTTATAATTCACCCCTCCACTTT.

V gene TRBV11-2 combines with J gene TRBJ2-7; D may be TRBD1 or TRBD2 (5 bases each). V was cut by 5 bases and J by 4 bases, with 12 bases left in between. The CDR3 runs 13 residues. Germline lookup yields CDR1 SGHAT and CDR2 FQNNGV. CDR3 protein: CASSPGTRYEQYF. For the CDR3, the DNA is TGTGCCAGCAGCCCAGGGACCCGGTACGAGCAGTACTTC. Full variable domain (remainder filled in from reference TRBV11-2 and TRBJ2-7): EAGVAQSPRYKIIEKRQSVAFWCNPISGHATLYWYQQILGQGPKLLIQFQNNGVVDDSQLPKDRFSAERLKGVDSTLKIQPAKLEDSAVYLCASSPGTRYEQYFGPGTRLTVT.

This clonotype showed up just a few times. The chain joins TRBV20-1 to TRBJ2-5; 7 bases match TRBD2. The CDR3 runs to 15 residues. V shed 6 bases, J shed 0 bases, and the junction held 10 bases outside the gene matches. CDR1 is DFQATT, CDR2 SNEGSKA, per germline (reference sequence). CDR3 amino acids: CSALRGSGDQETQYF. In DNA form, the CDR3 reads TGCAGTGCCCTACGTGGGAGCGGGGACCAAGAGACCCAGTACTTC.

As for this clonotype: Its ends do not fully match the called genes, so a read error is possible. The CDR3 spells CARSLAGFFSGANVLTF. The CDR3 DNA follows: TGTGCCCGCAGTTTAGCAGGGTTCTTCTCTGGGGCCAACGTCCTGACTTTC. The V call is TRBV12-3 or TRBV12-4, the J call TRBJ2-6; possible D gene TRBD1, 5 bases. The length of the CDR3 is 17 residues.

This chain connects TRBV7-9 to TRBJ2-1; no reliable D call. Germline loops: CDR1 SEHNR, CDR2 FQNEAQ (reference sequence). CDR3 size: 13 residues. V shed 1 base and J shed 8 bases, with 9 bases lying between them. CDR3 DNA sequence: TGTGCCAGCAGCTTAGGGGATACCTATGAGCAGTTCTTC. It yields the protein CASSLGDTYEQFF.

This clonotype has more than one count but fewer than ten. The chain links TRBV28 to TRBJ2-7; 7 nucleotides agree with TRBD1. V gave up 5 bases and J gave up 5 bases; unmatched junction bases: 12. CDR3 length: 15 residues. In germline, CDR1 is MDHEN, CDR2 SYDVKM. The CDR3: CASSQFFKGQDEQYV. In nucleotides, the CDR3 is TGTGCCAGCAGTCAATTTTTCAAAGGACAGGACGAGCAGTACGTC.